The 20 T cell receptor beta chains below come from one sample, sequenced in a study of cytomegalovirus exposure and HLA in healthy donors. A multiplex PCR was run with 60 Vbeta primers and 13 Jbeta primers. TCRdb's copy holds only in-frame clones and misses some; the assay was immunoSEQ multiplex PCR. Among around 110,000 clones listed, approximately 80% were seen once. The source material was PBMCs. Receptor source: a woman in her twenties or thirties in good health and CMV-seronegative.

This clone was seen a handful of times. The chain employs TRBV6-5 and TRBJ1-1, with D perhaps matching TRBD1 (5 bases). The V and J ends lost 4 bases and 1 base respectively, with 10 bases between them. CDR3 length equals 14 residues. The germline V gene encodes CDR1 MNHEY and CDR2 SVGAGI. CDR3 DNA sequence: TGTGCCAGCAGTTCCCCAGGGAAGAACACTGAAGCTTTCTTT. Protein sequence: CASSSPGKNTEAFF.

The chain joins TRBV7-7 to TRBJ2-7; unclear D gene. V lost 11 bases, J lost 3 bases, and 17 bases lay in between. Germline V gene lookup returns CDR1 SSHAT and CDR2 FNYEAQ (reference sequence). The length of the CDR3 is 13 residues. This chain's CDR3 is CAFTLDSHYEQYF. The CDR3 nucleotides are TGTGCCTTCACCCTAGACTCCCACTACGAGCAGTACTTC. The whole variable domain, remainder taken from reference TRBV7-7 and TRBJ2-7, is GAGVSQSPRYKVTKRGQDVTLRCDPISSHATLYWYQQALGQGPEFLTYFNYEAQPDKSGLPSDRFSAERPEGSISTLTIQRTEQRDSAMYRCAFTLDSHYEQYFGPGTRLTVT.

The chain employs TRBV6-6 and TRBJ1-1; TRBD1 aligns across 7 bases. Unmatched junction bases numbered 8, after V lost 4 bases and J lost 3 bases. CDR3 length: 15 residues. Germline loops: CDR1 MNHNY, CDR2 SVGAGI (reference sequence). In DNA, the CDR3 is TGTGCCAGCAGTTCTGGACAGGATGGGTACACTGAAGCTTTCTTT. It specifies CASSSGQDGYTEAFF.

The chain has TRBV5-5 and TRBJ2-2; 7 bases line up with TRBD1. V dropped 1 base and J dropped 3; count of bases not matched to a gene: 0. The CDR3 has 14 amino acids. Germline CDR1 SGHKS, CDR2 YYEKEE (reference sequence). CDR3 sequence: CASSLTGDTGELFF. The CDR3 bases are TGTGCCAGCAGCTTGACAGGGGACACCGGGGAGCTGTTTTTT.

This sequence joins TRBV18 and TRBJ1-1; D ambiguous. This CDR3 is 13 amino acids long. The V gene lost 11 bases and the J gene lost 1 base, with 14 bases spanning the gap. Germline CDR1 and CDR2: KGHSH and LQKENI. In DNA, the CDR3 is TGTGCCCTGACAAGAACAGAGAACACTGAAGCTTTCTTT. Its translation is CALTRTENTEAFF.

The CDR3 reads CASSNSPNWGYTF. The CDR3 DNA reads as TGTGCCAGTAGTAACAGCCCTAATTGGGGCTACACCTTC. The chain recombines TRBV19 with TRBJ1-2; D remains ambiguous. The CDR3 loop spans 13 amino acids. V lost 4 bases, J lost 8 bases, and 14 bases lay in between. Germline loops: CDR1 LNHDA, CDR2 SQIVND (reference sequence).

This clone was seen more than once but under ten times. The chain recombines TRBV5-4 with TRBJ2-7; 7 bases line up with TRBD1. The germline V gene encodes CDR1 SGHNT and CDR2 YYREEE (reference sequence). V lost 0 bases and J lost 2; bases outside the gene matches: 8. This CDR3 has 16 amino acids. In DNA form, the CDR3 reads TGTGCCAGCAGCTTGGCAGAACGACAGGGACCCTACGAGCAGTACTTC. Protein sequence: CASSLAERQGPYEQYF.

This clone was observed a few times. The V and J genes are TRBV30 and TRBJ1-1; TRBD1 matches at 7 bases. Germline CDR1 is GTSNPN and CDR2 is SVGIG (reference sequence). CDR3 size: 14 residues. V dropped 0 bases and J dropped 11; count of bases not matched to a gene: 12. The CDR3 region is CAWSVSGTAVKAFF. CDR3 DNA sequence: TGTGCCTGGAGTGTCTCCGGGACAGCCGTGAAGGCTTTCTTT.

The chain links TRBV5-1 to TRBJ2-3; 8 positions agree with TRBD2. V gave up 4 bases and J gave up 10 bases; unmatched junction bases: 14. Germline CDR1 reads SGHRS; CDR2 reads YFSETQ. CDR3 length equals 15 residues. This CDR3 is CASSATGTRDSAQYF. The CDR3 nucleotides are TGCGCCAGCAGCGCAACCGGGACTAGAGATAGCGCGCAGTATTTT.

The chain couples TRBV29-1 to TRBJ2-1; 8 bases agree with TRBD2. CDR1 SQVTM and CDR2 ANQGSEA come from the germline V gene. The CDR3 is 14 amino acids. The ends lost 5 bases at V and 0 bases at J; junction bases unmatched: 3. This chain's CDR3 is CSVTSGRSYNEQFF. As DNA, the CDR3 is TGCAGCGTTACTAGCGGCCGCTCCTACAATGAGCAGTTCTTC.

The chain carries TRBV30 and TRBJ1-2, with TRBD1 as a possible D gene (6 bases). Trimming left V 8 bases short and J 3 bases short, with 25 bases between. The CDR3 runs 16 residues. Germline V gene sequence: CDR1 GTSNPN, CDR2 SVGIG (reference sequence). CDR3 bases: TGTGCCGCGGCCAAGAGGACAGTGGGAAGGGACTATGGCTACACCTTC. Its protein is CAAAKRTVGRDYGYTF.

This chain connects TRBV2 to TRBJ1-1; the match to TRBD1 covers 7 bases. The CDR3 length is 13 residues. V lost 6 bases to trimming and J lost 3 bases; unmatched junction nucleotides: 4. The germline gives CDR1 SNHLY, CDR2 FYNNEI. In DNA form, the CDR3 reads TGTGCCAGCAGCCGGGACAGCGACACTGAAGCTTTCTTT. The encoded protein is CASSRDSDTEAFF.

This clone was observed a few times. The chain recombines TRBV5-1 with TRBJ1-2, with 10 positions matching TRBD1. CDR3 length: 12 amino acids. The trim removed 4 bases at V and 7 bases at J, leaving 1 base unmatched. Germline loops: CDR1 SGHRS, CDR2 YFSETQ. CDR3 coding DNA: TGCGCCAGCAGCCGGGACAGGGGTGGCTACACCTTC. It yields the protein CASSRDRGGYTF.

The rearrangement joins TRBV7-9 to TRBJ2-7, with D possibly being TRBD1 (5 bases). Trimming removed 1 base at V and 1 base at J, with 11 bases between. CDR1 and CDR2 (germline): SEHNR, FQNEAQ (reference sequence). This CDR3 has 15 residues. DNA of the CDR3: TGTGCCAGCAGCTTAGTGGAAGGGGCATCCTACGAGCAGTACTTC. Amino acid sequence: CASSLVEGASYEQYF.

The gene calls are TRBV7-9 and TRBJ1-1; 9 bases are shared with TRBD1. V shed 4 bases, J shed 13 bases, and the junction held 7 bases outside the gene matches. This CDR3 spans 12 amino acids. Germline loops: CDR1 SEHNR, CDR2 FQNEAQ (reference sequence). CDR3 region: CASSSGTGIFFF. CDR3 coding DNA: TGTGCCAGCAGCTCGGGGACAGGGATCTTTTTCTTT.

This rearrangement joins TRBV27 to TRBJ1-2, with 9 bases that match TRBD1. The length of the CDR3 is 13 residues. Per germline, CDR1 MNHEY and CDR2 SMNVEV (reference sequence). V trimming: 5 bases; J trimming: 7 bases; junction bases outside the gene matches: 5. The CDR3 is CASSQGQGFGYTF. CDR3 sequence (DNA): TGTGCCAGCAGTCAGGGACAGGGTTTTGGCTACACCTTC.

V gene TRBV4-2 combines with J gene TRBJ2-3; 13 bases are shared with TRBD2. The CDR3 runs to 17 residues. The germline V gene has CDR1 LGHNA and CDR2 YNFKEQ. J lost 6 bases, V lost 3 bases, and 9 bases had no gene match. CDR3 DNA sequence: TGTGCCAGCAGCCAGCCGTCGGGACTAGCGGGATACGATACGCAGTATTTT. It codes for CASSQPSGLAGYDTQYF.

A single count supports this clone. The rearrangement links TRBV5-1 to TRBJ2-7, with 8 bases fitting TRBD1. The CDR3 is made up of 14 amino acids. Trimming removed 0 bases from V and 3 bases from J; junction bases left unmatched: 2. Germline V CDR1 and CDR2: SGHRS, YFSETQ. CDR3 in DNA: TGCGCCAGCAGCTTGGGGACAGGGATCTACGAGCAGTACTTC. Amino acid sequence: CASSLGTGIYEQYF.

This sequence joins TRBV15 and TRBJ1-4; D remains unclear. The CDR3 has 14 amino acids. The germline V gene has CDR1 LNHNV and CDR2 YYDKDF (reference sequence). V was clipped by 4 bases and J by 1 base, with 7 bases between them. The CDR3 is CATSISLTNEKLFF. In DNA form, the CDR3 reads TGTGCCACCAGCATCAGTCTAACTAATGAAAAACTGTTTTTT.

This chain uses TRBV9 with TRBJ1-4, with a weak D call TRBD1 (5 bases). Germline CDR1 is SGDLS and CDR2 is YYNGEE. Trimming took off 2 bases at V and 8 bases at J, with 22 bases between the two ends. The CDR3 is 17 residues long. CDR3 bases: TGTGCCAGCAGCGTTCGGGCAGGGCTCTTCGAAAGCGAAAAACTGTTTTTT. It translates to CASSVRAGLFESEKLFF.